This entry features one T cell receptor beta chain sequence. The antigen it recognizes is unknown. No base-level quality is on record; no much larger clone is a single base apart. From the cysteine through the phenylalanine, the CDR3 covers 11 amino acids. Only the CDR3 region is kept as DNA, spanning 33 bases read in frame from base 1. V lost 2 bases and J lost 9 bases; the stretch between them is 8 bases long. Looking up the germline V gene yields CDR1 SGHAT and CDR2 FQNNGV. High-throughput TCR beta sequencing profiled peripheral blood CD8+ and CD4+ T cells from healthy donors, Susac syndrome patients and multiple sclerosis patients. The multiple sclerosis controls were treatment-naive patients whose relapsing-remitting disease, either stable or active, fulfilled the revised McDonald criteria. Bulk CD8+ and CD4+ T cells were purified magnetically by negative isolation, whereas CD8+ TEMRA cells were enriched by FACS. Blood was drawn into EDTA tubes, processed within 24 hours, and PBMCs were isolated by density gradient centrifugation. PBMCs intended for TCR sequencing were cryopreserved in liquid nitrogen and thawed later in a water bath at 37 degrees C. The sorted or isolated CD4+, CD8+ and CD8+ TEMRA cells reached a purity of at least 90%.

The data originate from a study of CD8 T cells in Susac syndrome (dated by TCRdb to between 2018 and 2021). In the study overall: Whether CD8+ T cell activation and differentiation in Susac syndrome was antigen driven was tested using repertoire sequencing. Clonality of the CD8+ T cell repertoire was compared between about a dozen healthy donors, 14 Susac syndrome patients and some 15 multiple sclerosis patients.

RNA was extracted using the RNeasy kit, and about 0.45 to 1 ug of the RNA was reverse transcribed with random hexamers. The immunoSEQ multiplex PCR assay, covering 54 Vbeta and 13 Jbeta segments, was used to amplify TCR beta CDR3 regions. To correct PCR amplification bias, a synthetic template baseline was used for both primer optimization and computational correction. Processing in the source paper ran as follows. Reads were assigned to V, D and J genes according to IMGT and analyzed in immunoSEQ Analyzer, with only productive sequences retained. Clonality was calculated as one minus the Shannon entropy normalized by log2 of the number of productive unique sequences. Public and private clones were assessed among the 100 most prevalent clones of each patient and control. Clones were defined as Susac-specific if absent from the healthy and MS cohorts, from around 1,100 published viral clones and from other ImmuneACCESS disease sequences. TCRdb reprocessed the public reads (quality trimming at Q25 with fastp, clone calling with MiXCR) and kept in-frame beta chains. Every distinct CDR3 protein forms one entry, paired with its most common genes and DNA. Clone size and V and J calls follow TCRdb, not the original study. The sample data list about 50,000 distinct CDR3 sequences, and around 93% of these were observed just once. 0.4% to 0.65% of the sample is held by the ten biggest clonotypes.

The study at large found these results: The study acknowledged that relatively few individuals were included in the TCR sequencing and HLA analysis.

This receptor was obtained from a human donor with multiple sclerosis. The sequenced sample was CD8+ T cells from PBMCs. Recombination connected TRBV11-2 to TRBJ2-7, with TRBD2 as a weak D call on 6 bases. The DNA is TGTGCCAGCAGCTTATTGGGAGGGCAGTACTTC. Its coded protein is CASSLLGGQYF.